This passage covers 27 T cell receptor beta chains from one sample sequenced in a study of shared clonotypes between healthy human individuals. Sequencing was performed with immunoSEQ multiplex PCR; in TCRdb, only in-frame clones are kept and a portion is missing. The repertoire has more than 2 million clones, 80% to 95% of them found once; the top ten carry 1.5% to 2%. Naivety among CD8 cells was defined by CD45RO negativity and positive CCR7 selection, thereby excluding terminally differentiated effector memory CD45RA+ cells. Material: naive CD8+ T cells from PBMCs. These TCRs come from a man younger than 35 in good health. Some clones in this sample may be carry-over from other donors' samples.

The V and J genes are TRBV28 and TRBJ2-5, with 10 bases identical to TRBD2. This CDR3 contains 15 residues. CDR1 MDHEN and CDR2 SYDVKM come from the germline V gene. The trim removed 3 bases at V and 4 bases at J, leaving 5 bases unmatched. The CDR3 nucleotides are TGTGCCAGCAGTTTTGAAGCGGGAGGGGCAGAGACCCAGTACTTC. Residues: CASSFEAGGAETQYF.

The rearrangement uses TRBV28 and TRBJ1-1; perhaps TRBD1 as D (5 bases). This CDR3 contains 16 residues. The V end lost 4 bases, the J end lost 4 bases, and 19 bases lay between the germline ends. Germline V gene lookup returns CDR1 MDHEN and CDR2 SYDVKM. CDR3 nucleotides: TGTGCCAGCAGTTACCGGGACTTTACCCCGGGCACTGAAGCTTTCTTT. Translating it yields CASSYRDFTPGTEAFF.

The chain links TRBV25-1 to TRBJ2-5; D might be TRBD1 (5 bases). V was clipped by 3 bases and J by 7 bases, with 15 bases between them. The CDR3 is made up of 14 amino acids. Germline V gene lookup returns CDR1 MGHDK and CDR2 SYGVNS. CDR3 region: CASSDQGGSGTQYF. The CDR3 region has the DNA TGTGCCAGCAGTGACCAGGGCGGCTCGGGGACCCAGTACTTC.

The genes are TRBV10-1 and TRBJ2-3; TRBD2 aligns across 8 bases. With V trimmed by 7 bases and J by 12 bases, 12 bases remained unmatched. This CDR3 contains 13 residues. Germline lookup yields CDR1 WNHNN and CDR2 SYGVQD (reference sequence). CDR3 DNA: TGCGCCAGCACCCTCCGTCGGGGGGGCAGTCAGTATTTT. Translation: CASTLRRGGSQYF.

This clone was observed once. This chain connects TRBV29-1 to TRBJ2-7; no clear D gene. Trimming removed 3 bases from V and 4 bases from J, with 10 bases in between. Germline V gene lookup returns CDR1 SQVTM and CDR2 ANQGSEA. The CDR3 totals 12 residues. This CDR3 reads CSVDGDGYEQYF. The DNA of the CDR3 is TGCAGCGTTGATGGGGATGGTTACGAGCAGTACTTC.

Regarding this clone: At one boundary the junction diverges from the germline segment, which might be a read error. V and J are TRBV7-3 and TRBJ2-7; 7 bases line up with TRBD2. CDR3 size: 15 residues. Germline lookup yields CDR1 SGHTA and CDR2 FQGTGA. The CDR3 DNA sequence: TGTGCCAGCAGGCCAGGCCCTAGCGGAACCTACGAGCAGTACTTT. This sequence encodes CASRPGPSGTYEQYF.

J is TRBJ2-1 and V is TRBV6-1, with D possibly TRBD1 on 6 matching bases. CDR3 length: 15 amino acids. CDR1 is MNHNS and CDR2 is SASEGT in the germline V gene. V shed 5 bases and J shed 2 bases, with 13 bases lying between them. The CDR3 loop is CASSITGNPYNEQFF. CDR3 bases: TGTGCCAGCAGTATTACAGGGAACCCCTACAATGAGCAGTTCTTC.

The chain employs TRBV19 and TRBJ2-1; tentatively, D is TRBD2 (6 bases). Germline CDR1 is LNHDA and CDR2 is SQIVND (reference sequence). There are 16 residues in the CDR3. The V and J ends lost 5 bases and 2 bases respectively, with 16 bases between them. DNA of the CDR3: TGTGCCAGTAGTGTGACTAGTGCTGGAGCCTACAATGAGCAGTTCTTC. This translates into CASSVTSAGAYNEQFF.

This rearrangement joins TRBV7-2 to TRBJ2-7, with 7 bases identical to TRBD2. After removal of 5 bases from V and 3 bases from J, the junction contained 7 bases not matched to a gene. The CDR3 totals 14 residues. The germline CDR1 and CDR2 sequences are SGHTA and FQGNSA. The CDR3 DNA reads as TGTGCCAGCAGCCCTACGGGACTACGCTACGAGCAGTACTTC. This gives the protein CASSPTGLRYEQYF. Supplemented by reference TRBV7-2 and TRBJ2-7, the full variable domain reads GAGVSQSPSNKVTEKGKDVELRCDPISGHTALYWYRQSLGQGLEFLIYFQGNSAPDKSGLPSDRFSAERTGGSVSTLTIQRTQQEDSAVYLCASSPTGLRYEQYFGPGTRLTVT.

This sequence joins TRBV27 and TRBJ2-1; TRBD2 matches at 7 bases. The CDR3 totals 16 residues. Per the germline V gene, CDR1 is MNHEY and CDR2 is SMNVEV (reference sequence). Trimming removed 8 bases from V and 12 bases from J; junction bases left unmatched: 22. The chain's CDR3 is CASGPLAPGKSYGQFF. Here the CDR3 DNA reads TGTGCCAGCGGCCCACTAGCGCCCGGCAAATCATATGGGCAGTTCTTC.

The chain carries TRBV25-1 and TRBJ2-5, with a tentative D call TRBD1 (5 bases). This CDR3 is built from 15 residues. The V end was cut by 5 bases, the J end by 1 base, with 14 bases between. Germline lookup yields CDR1 MGHDK and CDR2 SYGVNS. The CDR3 sequence is CASSLPQGFQETQYF. CDR3 coding DNA: TGTGCCAGCAGTCTACCGCAGGGCTTCCAAGAGACCCAGTACTTC.

This chain uses TRBV19 with TRBJ2-7, with TRBD2 identical over 7 bases. Germline V lookup: CDR1 LNHDA, CDR2 SQIVND (reference sequence). Trimming took 3 bases from V and 5 from J; bases not matched to a gene: 7. The CDR3 totals 14 residues. Written as DNA, the CDR3 is TGTGCCAGTAGTATGGGGGGGAGCGGTGACGAGCAGTACTTC. This gives the protein CASSMGGSGDEQYF.

About this clone: The same CDR3 is also encoded by other DNA sequences in this sample. V is TRBV9 and J is TRBJ2-7; TRBD2 might be the D (5 bases). This CDR3 is 15 amino acids long. Trimming shortened V by 2 bases and J by 1 base, and 13 bases separated the two germline ends. Germline CDR1 SGDLS, CDR2 YYNGEE. For the CDR3, the DNA is TGTGCCAGCAGCGTGGGGAGCGGAATATCCTACGAGCAGTACTTC. This codes for CASSVGSGISYEQYF.

This clone was found once. V gene TRBV10-3 combines with J gene TRBJ2-6; D may be TRBD1 (5 bases). V was shortened by 1 base and J by 2 bases, with 30 bases between the two germline ends. Germline V lookup: CDR1 ENHRY, CDR2 SYGVKD. The CDR3 consists of 23 residues. In DNA form, the CDR3 reads TGTGCCATCAGTGAGTTTCTGCCCCAGGCCTCCGCAGGGTCACCGCCTGGGGCCAACGTCCTGACTTTC. Its translation: CAISEFLPQASAGSPPGANVLTF.

The gene calls are TRBV18 and TRBJ2-7; 8 positions agree with TRBD1. The CDR3 sequence is 15 residues long. CDR1 is KGHSH and CDR2 is LQKENI in the germline V gene. Trimming cost V 0 bases and J 4 bases; bases outside gene matches: 5. This chain's CDR3 is CASSPPRQGAYEQYF. In nucleotides, the CDR3 is TGTGCCAGCTCACCACCGAGGCAGGGGGCGTACGAGCAGTACTTC.

The chain uses TRBV2 and TRBJ2-7, with no clear D. Deletions cut 3 bases from V and 0 bases from J, with 6 bases between. Germline-derived CDR1 and CDR2 are SNHLY and FYNNEI. The CDR3 extends over 13 amino acids. CDR3 amino acids: CASSDNLSYEQYF. CDR3 DNA: TGTGCCAGCAGTGACAACCTCTCCTACGAGCAGTACTTC.

Details on this clone: The sample contains more than one DNA sequence encoding this CDR3. This chain connects TRBV7-9 to TRBJ2-7, with D unresolved. There are 11 residues in the CDR3. CDR1 and CDR2 (germline): SEHNR, FQNEAQ (reference sequence). V lost 4 bases to trimming and J lost 2 bases, with 3 bases between them. The CDR3 DNA reads as TGTGCCAGCAGCTCTCCCTACGAGCAGTACTTC. It specifies CASSSPYEQYF. The full variable domain, its missing parts supplied by reference TRBV7-9 and TRBJ2-7, is DTGVSQNPRHKITKRGQNVTFRCDPISEHNRLYWYRQTLGQGPEFLTYFQNEAQLEKSRLLSDRFSAERPKGSFSTLEIQRTEQGDSAMYLCASSSPYEQYFGPGTRLTVT.

CDR3 amino acids: CASSLGTGRSYEQYF. The CDR3 DNA reads as TGTGCCAGCAGCTTAGGTACAGGGCGCTCCTACGAGCAGTACTTC. The chain recombines TRBV11-3 with TRBJ2-7, with TRBD1 as a possible D gene (6 bases). Deletions cut 1 base from V and 0 bases from J, with 10 bases between. Germline CDR1 and CDR2: SGHNT and YENEEA. This CDR3 has 15 amino acids.

The chain couples TRBV7-3 to TRBJ2-1, with 7 positions matching TRBD2. This CDR3 contains 15 residues. V was pared by 5 bases and J by 6 bases, with 10 bases of the junction left unmatched. CDR1 is SGHTA and CDR2 is FQGTGA in the germline V gene. CDR3 sequence (DNA): TGTGCCAGCAGCGCGTCTGTGGTAGCGGGCAATGAGCAGTTCTTC. This encodes CASSASVVAGNEQFF. The entire variable domain, with the rest obtained from reference TRBV7-3 and TRBJ2-1, is as follows: GAGVSQTPSNKVTEKGKYVELRCDPISGHTALYWYRQSLGQGPEFLIYFQGTGAADDSGLPNDRFFAVRPEGSVSTLKIQRTERGDSAVYLCASSASVVAGNEQFFGPGTRLTVL.

The chain recombines TRBV7-8 with TRBJ1-3; no clear D gene. Germline values: CDR1 SGHVS, CDR2 FQNEAQ. This CDR3 comprises 15 residues. V was cut by 3 bases and J by 0 bases, with 9 bases left in between. The DNA for the CDR3 is TGTGCCAGCAGCTTTGGCAGGAACTCTGGAAACACCATATATTTT. Translation: CASSFGRNSGNTIYF.

The chain recombines TRBV28 with TRBJ2-1, with 9 bases aligning to TRBD2. CDR1 and CDR2 (germline): MDHEN, SYDVKM. V lost 4 bases and J lost 6; bases outside the gene matches: 7. The CDR3 runs to 15 residues. The CDR3 is CASSYASGAPNEQFF. The CDR3 DNA reads as TGTGCCAGCAGTTATGCTAGCGGGGCTCCCAATGAGCAGTTCTTC.

This clone was found a few times. The chain couples TRBV11-2 to TRBJ1-1; 7 bases align to TRBD1. Germline V gene data show CDR1 as SGHAT and CDR2 as FQNNGV. This CDR3 contains 15 residues. The V and J ends lost 3 bases and 3 bases, in that order; junction bases with no gene match: 7. The CDR3 DNA is TGTGCCAGCAGCTTGAGCCAGGGGGTCGACACTGAAGCTTTCTTT. This gives the protein CASSLSQGVDTEAFF.

This sequence joins TRBV6-6 and TRBJ2-1; D is unclear. V dropped 7 bases and J dropped 3 bases, with 1 base sitting between them. The length of the CDR3 is 10 residues. Germline loops: CDR1 MNHNY, CDR2 SVGAGI (reference sequence). The CDR3 region is CASNYNEQFF. The CDR3, as DNA: TGTGCCAGCAACTACAATGAGCAGTTCTTC.

In its sample, this clone was seen once. The rearrangement joins TRBV18 to TRBJ2-3, with 12 positions matching TRBD2. J gave up 3 bases and V 3 bases, and 7 bases lay outside the gene matches. Germline CDR1 reads KGHSH; CDR2 reads LQKENI. There are 17 residues in the CDR3. The CDR3 DNA is TGTGCCAGCTCACCTGCTCGACTAGCGGGAGTAACAGATACGCAGTATTTT. This translates into CASSPARLAGVTDTQYF.

V gene TRBV9 combines with J gene TRBJ2-7, with D unclear. The CDR3 spans 16 residues. Germline CDR1 is SGDLS and CDR2 is YYNGEE. Trimming pared 0 bases from V and 0 bases from J, leaving 13 bases between. In nucleotides, the CDR3 is TGTGCCAGCAGCGTAGGGGTCGGCCTAAGCTCCTACGAGCAGTACTTC. Translating gives CASSVGVGLSSYEQYF.

V gene TRBV27 combines with J gene TRBJ2-1; TRBD1 might be the D (5 bases). The CDR3 has 18 amino acids. Germline-derived CDR1 and CDR2 are MNHEY and SMNVEV (reference sequence). The V gene lost 8 bases and the J gene lost 8 bases, with 31 bases spanning the gap. CDR3 coding DNA: TGTGCCAGCTCTCTAACAGTGCAGGGAAAGGGGTATGGGGATGAGCAGTTCTTC. It yields the protein CASSLTVQGKGYGDEQFF.

The V gene is TRBV6-1, the J gene TRBJ2-5; no reliable D call. With 5 bases removed from V and 3 bases from J, the gap between germline ends came to 13 bases. The CDR3 is 14 residues long. Germline lookup yields CDR1 MNHNS and CDR2 SASEGT. The CDR3 DNA is TGTGCCAGCAGTCATCAGAAACCTAAAGAGACCCAGTACTTC. Protein sequence: CASSHQKPKETQYF.